This T cell receptor beta chain was recovered during a study of control samples from healthy donors and cancer patients. The CDR3 length is 13 residues. The germline V gene encodes CDR1 GTSNPN and CDR2 SVGIG (reference sequence). The germline V and J ends were trimmed by 2 bases and 5 bases, with 13 bases remaining between them. The assay was immunoSEQ multiplex PCR, and TCRdb's table has in-frame clones only and misses some. The profile shows roughly 450,000 clones, approximately 92% of them singletons. V is TRBV30 and J is TRBJ2-7; the D gene is possibly TRBD1 (6 bases). This receptor was identified in a man aged 40-49 years with head and neck cancer. The sequencing input was PBMCs. The CDR3 spells CAWSTGFFDEQYF. DNA of the CDR3: TGTGCCTGGAGTACAGGGTTTTTCGACGAGCAGTACTTC.